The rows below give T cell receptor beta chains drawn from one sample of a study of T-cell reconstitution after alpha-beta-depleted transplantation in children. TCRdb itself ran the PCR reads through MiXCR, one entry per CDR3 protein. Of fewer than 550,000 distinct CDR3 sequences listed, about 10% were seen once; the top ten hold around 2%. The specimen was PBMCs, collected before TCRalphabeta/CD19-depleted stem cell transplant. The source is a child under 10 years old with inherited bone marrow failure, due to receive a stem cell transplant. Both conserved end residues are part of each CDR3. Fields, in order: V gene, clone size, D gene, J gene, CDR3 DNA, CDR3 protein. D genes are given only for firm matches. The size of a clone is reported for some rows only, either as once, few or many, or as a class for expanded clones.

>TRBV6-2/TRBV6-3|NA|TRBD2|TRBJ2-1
TGTGCCAGCATTCTAGCGGGACCTAACAATGAGCAGTTCTTC
CASILAGPNNEQFF
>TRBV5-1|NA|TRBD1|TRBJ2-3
TGCGCCAGCAGCTTGGCAAGGGACAGCAAGAGCACAGATACGCAGTATTTT
CASSLARDSKSTDTQYF
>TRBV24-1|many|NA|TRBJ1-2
TGTGCCACCAGTGAAAGGGGAACGGGCTACACCTTC
CATSERGTGYTF
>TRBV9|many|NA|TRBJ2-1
TGTGCCAGCAGCGTAGGGGCGAGGAGCTCCTACAATGAGCAGTTCTTC
CASSVGARSSYNEQFF
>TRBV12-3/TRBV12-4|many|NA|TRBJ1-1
TGTGCCAGCAATCGACAGAGGAACACTGAAGCTTTCTTT
CASNRQRNTEAFF
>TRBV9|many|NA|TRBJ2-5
TGTGCCAGCAGCGGGGGCAGGGGAGTCGATGAGACCCAGTACTTC
CASSGGRGVDETQYF
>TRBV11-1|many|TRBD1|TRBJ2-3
TGTGCCAGCAGCCCTAAAGGACAGGGTTCAGATACGCAGTATTTT
CASSPKGQGSDTQYF
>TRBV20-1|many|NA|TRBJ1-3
TGCAGTGCCAGGGACCCTGGAAACACCATATATTTT
CSARDPGNTIYF
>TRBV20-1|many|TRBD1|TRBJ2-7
TGCAGTGCTAGAGATCTTTCCGGGACAGGGAGCTACGAGCAGTACTTC
CSARDLSGTGSYEQYF
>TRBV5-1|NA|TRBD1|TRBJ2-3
TGCGCCAGCAGCTCGGGACAGGGACGAGATACGCAGTATTTT
CASSSGQGRDTQYF
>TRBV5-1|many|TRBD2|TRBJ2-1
TGCGCCAGCAGCTTATTGCTAGCGGATGACAATGAGCAGTTCTTC
CASSLLLADDNEQFF
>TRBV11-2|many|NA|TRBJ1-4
TGTGCCAGTGGACAGTTGGTGGAAAAACTGTTTTTT
CASGQLVEKLFF
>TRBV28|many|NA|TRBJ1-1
TGTGCCAGCAGTCCACTCTTGGGGCTTACAACGGCTTTCTTT
CASSPLLGLTTAFF
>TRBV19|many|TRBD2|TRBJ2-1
TGTGCCAGTAGTATAGTAGAGACTAGCCCGAACGGGCAGTTCTTC
CASSIVETSPNGQFF
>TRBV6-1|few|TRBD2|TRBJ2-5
TGTGCCAGCATCTCCGATCCGGGAGGAGAGACCCAGTACTTC
CASISDPGGETQYF
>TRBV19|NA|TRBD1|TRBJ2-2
TGTGCCAGTAGTCAATCAGGGGGTCCGGGCGGGGAGCTGTTTTTT
CASSQSGGPGGELFF
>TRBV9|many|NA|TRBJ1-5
TGTGCCAGCAGCGTAGGTGCAGGGACGGAACAGCCCCAGCATTTT
CASSVGAGTEQPQHF
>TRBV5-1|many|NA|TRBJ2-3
TGCGCCAGCAGCCCGAGGGGGACAACAGATACGCAGTATTTT
CASSPRGTTDTQYF
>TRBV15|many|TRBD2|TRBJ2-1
TGTGCCACCAGCAGAGATCTCCGACTAGCGGGAGAGGAGCAGTTCTTC
CATSRDLRLAGEEQFF
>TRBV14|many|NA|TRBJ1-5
TGTGCCAGCAGCCAAGGGCAGTTCCAGCCCCAGCATTTT
CASSQGQFQPQHF
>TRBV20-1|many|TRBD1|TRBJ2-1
TGCAGTGCCCCGGGACAGGGGGCTTTCTACAATGAGCAGTTCTTC
CSAPGQGAFYNEQFF
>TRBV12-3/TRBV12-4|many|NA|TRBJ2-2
TGTGCCAGCAGTCCAGGGTCGAACACCGGGGAGCTGTTTTTT
CASSPGSNTGELFF
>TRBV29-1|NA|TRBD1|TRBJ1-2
TGCAGCGTTGAAGTACAGGGGGCTCTGAATGGCTACACCTTC
CSVEVQGALNGYTF
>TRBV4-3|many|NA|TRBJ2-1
TGCGCCAGCAGCCCTAAACCCAGGGACATCTCCTACAATGAGCAGTTCTTC
CASSPKPRDISYNEQFF
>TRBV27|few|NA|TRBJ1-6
TGTGCCAGCAGTTTATCAACAGCAGATAATTCACCCCTCCACTTT
CASSLSTADNSPLHF
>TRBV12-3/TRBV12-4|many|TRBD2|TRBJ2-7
TGTGCCAGCAGTTTGATAGCGGGAGCCCGATACGAGCAGTACTTC
CASSLIAGARYEQYF
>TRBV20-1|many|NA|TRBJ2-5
TGCAGTGCTAGAGAAGAGACCCAGTACTTC
CSAREETQYF
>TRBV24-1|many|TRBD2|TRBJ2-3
TGTGCCTCGAAGAATGGCGGGGGGATGGAAGATACGCAGTATTTT
CASKNGGGMEDTQYF
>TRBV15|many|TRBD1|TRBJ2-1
TGTGCCACCAGAGGACAGGGGGCATCAGGGAGGAATGAGCAGTTCTTC
CATRGQGASGRNEQFF
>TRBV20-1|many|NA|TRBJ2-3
TGCAGCACCGGGGGAAGGGACACAGATACGCAGTATTTT
CSTGGRDTDTQYF
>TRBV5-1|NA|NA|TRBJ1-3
TGCGCCAGCAGCTTGGACCGGCGCTCCTCGAGCTCTGGAAACACCATATATTTT
CASSLDRRSSSSGNTIYF
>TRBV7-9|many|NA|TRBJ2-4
TGTGCCAGCAGCTTAGGACAGGGACTAAACATTCAGTACTTC
CASSLGQGLNIQYF